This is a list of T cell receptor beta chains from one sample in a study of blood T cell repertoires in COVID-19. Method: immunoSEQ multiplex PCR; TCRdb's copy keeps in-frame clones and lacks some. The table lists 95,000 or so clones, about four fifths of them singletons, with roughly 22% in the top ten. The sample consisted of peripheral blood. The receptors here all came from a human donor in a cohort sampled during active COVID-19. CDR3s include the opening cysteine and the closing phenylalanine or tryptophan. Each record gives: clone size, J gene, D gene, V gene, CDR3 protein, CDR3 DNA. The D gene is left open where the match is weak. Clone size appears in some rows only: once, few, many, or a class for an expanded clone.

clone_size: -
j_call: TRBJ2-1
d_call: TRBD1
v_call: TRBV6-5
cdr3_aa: CATLDRGTDEQFF
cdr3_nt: TGTGCCACCTTGGACAGGGGTACCGATGAGCAGTTCTTC

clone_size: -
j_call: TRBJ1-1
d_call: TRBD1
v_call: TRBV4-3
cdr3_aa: CASSQWTGKTEAFF
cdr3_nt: TGCGCCAGCAGCCAATGGACAGGTAAGACTGAAGCTTTCTTT

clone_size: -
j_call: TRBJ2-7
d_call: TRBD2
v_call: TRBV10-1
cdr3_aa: CASSESGTTSYEQYF
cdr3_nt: TGCGCCAGCAGTGAGTCCGGGACTACATCTTACGAGCAGTACTTC

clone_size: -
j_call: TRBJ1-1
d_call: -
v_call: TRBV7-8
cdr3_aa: CASSFRQTNTEAFF
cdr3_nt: TGTGCCAGCAGCTTTAGGCAGACAAACACTGAAGCTTTCTTT

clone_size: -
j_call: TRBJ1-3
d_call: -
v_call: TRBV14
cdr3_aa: CASSPQRVGNTIYF
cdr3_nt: TGTGCCAGCAGCCCCCAACGGGTCGGAAACACCATATATTTT

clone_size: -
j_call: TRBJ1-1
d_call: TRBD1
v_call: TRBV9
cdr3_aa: CASSVGDSNTEAFF
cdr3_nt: TGTGCCAGCAGCGTAGGGGACAGCAACACTGAAGCTTTCTTT

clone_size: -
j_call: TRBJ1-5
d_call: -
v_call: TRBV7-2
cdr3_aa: CASSLVQGQINQPQHF
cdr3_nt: TGTGCCAGCAGCTTAGTACAGGGACAAATCAATCAGCCCCAGCATTTT

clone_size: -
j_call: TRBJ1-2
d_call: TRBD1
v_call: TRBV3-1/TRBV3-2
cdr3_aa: CASSRQGGGYTF
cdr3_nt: TGTGCCAGCAGCCGACAGGGTGGTGGCTACACCTTC

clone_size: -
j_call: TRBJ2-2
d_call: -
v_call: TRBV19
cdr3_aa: CASGSQGQTNTGELFF
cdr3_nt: TGTGCCAGTGGATCACAGGGCCAAACGAACACCGGGGAGCTGTTTTTT

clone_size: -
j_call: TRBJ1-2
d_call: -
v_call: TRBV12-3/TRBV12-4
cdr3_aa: CASSPGGMYGYTF
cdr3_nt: TGTGCCAGCAGCCCCGGGGGAATGTATGGCTACACCTTC

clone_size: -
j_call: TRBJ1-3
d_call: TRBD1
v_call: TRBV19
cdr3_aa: CASSQQGGRNTIYF
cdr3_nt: TGTGCCAGTAGTCAACAGGGGGGGAGGAACACCATATATTTT

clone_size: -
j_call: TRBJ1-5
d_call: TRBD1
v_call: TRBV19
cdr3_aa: CASSTGQGSHQPQHF
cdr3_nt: TGTGCCAGTAGCACAGGACAGGGTAGTCATCAGCCCCAGCATTTT

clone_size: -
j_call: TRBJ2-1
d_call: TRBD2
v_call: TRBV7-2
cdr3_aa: CASSPQAGAYNEQFF
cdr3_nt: TGTGCCAGCAGCCCCCAAGCGGGGGCCTACAATGAGCAGTTCTTC

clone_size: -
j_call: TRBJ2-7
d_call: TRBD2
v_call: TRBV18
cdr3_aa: CASSPGLASEQYF
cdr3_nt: TGTGCCAGCTCACCCGGACTAGCGTCCGAGCAGTACTTC

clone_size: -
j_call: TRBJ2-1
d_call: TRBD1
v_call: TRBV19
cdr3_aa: CASTDRGNNEQFF
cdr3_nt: TGTGCCAGTACGGACAGGGGAAACAATGAGCAGTTCTTC

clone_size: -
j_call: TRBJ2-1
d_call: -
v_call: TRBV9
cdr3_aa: CASSPQGHSYNEQFF
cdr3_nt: TGTGCCAGCAGCCCCCAGGGGCACTCGTACAATGAGCAGTTCTTC

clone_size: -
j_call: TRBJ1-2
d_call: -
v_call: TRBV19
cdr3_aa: CASSPGEGGYTF
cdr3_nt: TGTGCCAGTAGTCCAGGGGAGGGGGGCTACACCTTC

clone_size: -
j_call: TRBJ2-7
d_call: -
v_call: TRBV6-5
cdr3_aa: CASSKGGIGGSEQYF
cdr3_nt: TGTGCCAGCAGTAAGGGGGGTATAGGGGGCTCCGAGCAGTACTTC

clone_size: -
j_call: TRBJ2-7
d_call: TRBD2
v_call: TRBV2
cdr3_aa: CASSDGHWPGGSYEQYF
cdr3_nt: TGTGCCAGCAGTGACGGCCATTGGCCGGGGGGCTCCTACGAGCAGTACTTC

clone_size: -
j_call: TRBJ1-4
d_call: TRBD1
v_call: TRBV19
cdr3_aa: CASSTGQAANEKLFF
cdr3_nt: TGTGCCAGTAGTACCGGACAGGCAGCTAATGAAAAACTGTTTTTT

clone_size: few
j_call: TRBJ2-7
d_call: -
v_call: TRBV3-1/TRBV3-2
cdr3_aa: CASRVQGGEQYF
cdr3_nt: TGTGCCAGCAGGGTACAGGGGGGGGAGCAGTACTTC

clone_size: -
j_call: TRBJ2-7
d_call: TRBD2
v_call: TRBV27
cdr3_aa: CASTLAGGTREQYF
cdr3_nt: TGTGCCAGCACGTTAGCGGGGGGGACTCGCGAGCAGTACTTC

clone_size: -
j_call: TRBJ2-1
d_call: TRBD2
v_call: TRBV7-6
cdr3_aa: CASSLTSGKAQSYNEQFF
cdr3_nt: TGTGCCAGCAGCTTGACTAGCGGGAAGGCTCAATCCTACAATGAGCAGTTCTTC

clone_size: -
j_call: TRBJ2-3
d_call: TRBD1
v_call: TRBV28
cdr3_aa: CASHSRGRGDTQYF
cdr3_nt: TGTGCCAGTCACAGCAGGGGGCGCGGAGATACGCAGTATTTT

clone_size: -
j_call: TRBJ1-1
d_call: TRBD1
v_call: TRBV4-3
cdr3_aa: CASSQTPTGTEAFF
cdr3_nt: TGCGCCAGCAGCCAAACACCGACAGGGACTGAAGCTTTCTTT

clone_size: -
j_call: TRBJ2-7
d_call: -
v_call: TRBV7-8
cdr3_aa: CASSLASAGLYEQYF
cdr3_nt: TGTGCCAGCAGCTTAGCGTCTGCGGGACTCTACGAGCAGTACTTC

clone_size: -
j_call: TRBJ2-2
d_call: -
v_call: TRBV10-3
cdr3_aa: CAIAAGTGELFF
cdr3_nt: TGTGCCATCGCGGCCGGGACCGGGGAGCTGTTTTTT

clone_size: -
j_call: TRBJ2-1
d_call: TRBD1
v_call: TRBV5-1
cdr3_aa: CASSYAGTGVDNEQFF
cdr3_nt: TGCGCCAGCAGCTACGCCGGGACAGGAGTCGACAATGAGCAGTTCTTC

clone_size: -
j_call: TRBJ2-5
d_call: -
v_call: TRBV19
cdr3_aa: CASSRRGQETQYF
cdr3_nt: TGTGCCAGTAGCCGCAGGGGCCAAGAGACCCAGTACTTC

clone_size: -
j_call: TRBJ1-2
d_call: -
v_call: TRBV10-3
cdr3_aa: CAISEPRVVGYTF
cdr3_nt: TGTGCCATCAGTGAGCCCAGGGTAGTTGGCTACACCTTC

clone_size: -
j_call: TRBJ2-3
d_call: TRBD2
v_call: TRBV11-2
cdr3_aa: CASSLGTSGSRRWTDTQYF
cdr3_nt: TGTGCCAGCAGCCTTGGGACTAGCGGGAGCAGGAGGTGGACAGATACGCAGTATTTT

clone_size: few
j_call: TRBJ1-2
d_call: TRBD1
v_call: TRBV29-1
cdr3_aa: CSVEQGASGYTF
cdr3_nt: TGCAGCGTGGAACAGGGGGCTAGTGGCTACACCTTC

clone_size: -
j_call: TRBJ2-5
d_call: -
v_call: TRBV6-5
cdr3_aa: CASSLTNQETQYF
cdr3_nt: TGTGCCAGCAGCTTGACAAACCAAGAGACCCAGTACTTC

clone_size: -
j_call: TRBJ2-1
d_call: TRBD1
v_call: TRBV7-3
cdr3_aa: CASSLMTGNEQFF
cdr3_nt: TGTGCCAGCAGCTTAATGACAGGGAATGAGCAGTTCTTC

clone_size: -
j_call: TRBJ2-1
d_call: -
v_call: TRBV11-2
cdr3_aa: CASSRRVGEQFF
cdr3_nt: TGTGCCAGCAGCAGGAGGGTAGGTGAGCAGTTCTTC

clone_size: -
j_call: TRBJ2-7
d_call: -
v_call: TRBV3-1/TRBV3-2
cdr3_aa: CASSAVSYEQYF
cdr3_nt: TGTGCCAGCAGCGCGGTTTCCTACGAGCAGTACTTC

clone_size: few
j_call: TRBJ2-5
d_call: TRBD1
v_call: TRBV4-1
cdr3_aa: CASSQLGQGLETQYF
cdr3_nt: TGCGCCAGCAGCCAATTGGGACAGGGTTTAGAGACCCAGTACTTC

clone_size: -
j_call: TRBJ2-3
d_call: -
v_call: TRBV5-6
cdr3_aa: CASTHRGGDTQYF
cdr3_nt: TGTGCCAGCACGCACAGGGGGGGAGATACGCAGTATTTT

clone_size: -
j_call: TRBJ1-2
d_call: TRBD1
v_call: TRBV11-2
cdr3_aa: CASSLDRDRALNYGYTF
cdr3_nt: TGTGCCAGCAGCTTAGATAGGGACAGAGCTCTTAACTATGGCTACACCTTC

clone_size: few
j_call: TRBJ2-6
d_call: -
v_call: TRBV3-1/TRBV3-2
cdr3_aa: CASSQDFKANVLTF
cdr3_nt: TGTGCCAGCAGCCAAGATTTTAAGGCCAACGTCCTGACTTTC

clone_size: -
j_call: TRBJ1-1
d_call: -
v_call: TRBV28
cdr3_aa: CASSLRGSYAEAFF
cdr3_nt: TGTGCCAGCAGTTTAAGGGGGAGTTACGCTGAAGCTTTCTTT

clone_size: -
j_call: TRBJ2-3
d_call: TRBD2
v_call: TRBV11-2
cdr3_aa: CASTQAGGLRDTQYF
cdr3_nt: TGTGCCAGCACCCAAGCGGGGGGGCTCAGAGATACGCAGTATTTT

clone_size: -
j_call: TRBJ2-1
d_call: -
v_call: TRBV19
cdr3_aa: CASSPTQGGSYNEQFF
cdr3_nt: TGTGCCAGTAGCCCCACACAGGGCGGCTCCTACAATGAGCAGTTCTTC

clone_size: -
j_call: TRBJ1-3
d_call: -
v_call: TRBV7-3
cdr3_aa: CASSLSGASGNTIYF
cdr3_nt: TGTGCCAGCAGCTTATCAGGGGCCTCTGGAAACACCATATATTTT

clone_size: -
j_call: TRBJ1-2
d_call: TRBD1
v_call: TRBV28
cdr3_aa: CASSTGQGPGGGYTF
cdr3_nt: TGTGCCAGCAGCACTGGACAGGGACCGGGGGGCGGCTACACCTTC

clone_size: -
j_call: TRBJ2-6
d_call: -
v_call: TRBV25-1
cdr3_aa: CASSEPGSGANVLTF
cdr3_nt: TGTGCCAGCAGTGAGCCAGGTTCTGGGGCCAACGTCCTGACTTTC

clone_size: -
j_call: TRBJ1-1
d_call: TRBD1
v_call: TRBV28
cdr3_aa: CASAFRVGQGLKAFF
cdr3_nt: TGTGCCAGCGCTTTCCGTGTAGGACAGGGTTTAAAAGCTTTCTTT

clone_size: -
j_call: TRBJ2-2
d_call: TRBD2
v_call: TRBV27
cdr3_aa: CASSFWGRANTGELFF
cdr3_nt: TGTGCCAGCAGTTTTTGGGGGAGGGCCAACACCGGGGAGCTGTTTTTT

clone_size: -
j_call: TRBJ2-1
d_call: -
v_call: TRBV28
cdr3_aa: CASRTPGGGEGYNEQFF
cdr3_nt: TGTGCCAGCAGAACCCCCGGGGGTGGCGAGGGGTACAATGAGCAGTTCTTC

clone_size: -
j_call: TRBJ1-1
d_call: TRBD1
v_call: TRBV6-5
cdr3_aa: CASNWDRPNTEAFF
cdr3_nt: TGTGCCAGCAATTGGGACAGGCCGAACACTGAAGCTTTCTTT

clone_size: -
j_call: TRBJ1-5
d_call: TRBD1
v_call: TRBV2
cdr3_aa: CASSEEGQGNQPQHF
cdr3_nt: TGTGCCAGCAGTGAAGAGGGACAGGGAAATCAGCCCCAGCATTTT

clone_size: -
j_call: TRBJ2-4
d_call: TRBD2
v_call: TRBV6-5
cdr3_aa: CASIPGGGSKNIQYF
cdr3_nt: TGTGCCAGCATCCCCGGGGGGGGTAGCAAAAACATTCAGTACTTC

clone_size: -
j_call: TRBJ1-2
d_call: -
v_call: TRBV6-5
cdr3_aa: CASSKRTAYYGYTF
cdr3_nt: TGTGCCAGCAGTAAGCGGACAGCGTACTATGGCTACACCTTC

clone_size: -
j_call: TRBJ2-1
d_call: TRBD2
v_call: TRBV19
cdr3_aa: CASSIVGGSSYNEQFF
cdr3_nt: TGTGCCAGTAGTATAGTGGGCGGGAGTTCGTACAATGAGCAGTTCTTC

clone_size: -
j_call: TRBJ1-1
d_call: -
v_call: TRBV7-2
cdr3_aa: CASSSLVMNTEAFF
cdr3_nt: TGTGCCAGCAGCTCACTCGTGATGAACACTGAAGCTTTCTTT

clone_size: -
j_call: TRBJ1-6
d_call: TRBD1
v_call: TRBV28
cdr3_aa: CASRPSPGTGDTSPLHF
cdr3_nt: TGTGCCAGCAGGCCTAGTCCCGGGACAGGGGACACTTCACCCCTCCACTTT

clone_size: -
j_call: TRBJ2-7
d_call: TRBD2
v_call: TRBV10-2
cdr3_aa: CASSSLAGPYEQYF
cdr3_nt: TGCGCCAGCAGCTCACTAGCGGGGCCCTACGAGCAGTACTTC

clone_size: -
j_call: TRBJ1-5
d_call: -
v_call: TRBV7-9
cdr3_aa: CASNQGYSNQPQHF
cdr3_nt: TGTGCCAGCAACCAGGGGTATAGCAATCAGCCCCAGCATTTT

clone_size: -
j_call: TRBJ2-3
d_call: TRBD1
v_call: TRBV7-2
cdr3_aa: CASRPLGTVSTDTQYF
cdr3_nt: TGTGCCAGCAGGCCCCTTGGGACAGTGTCCACAGATACGCAGTATTTT

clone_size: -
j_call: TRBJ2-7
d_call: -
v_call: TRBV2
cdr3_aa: CASSDLNYEQYF
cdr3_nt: TGTGCCAGCAGTGACCTTAACTACGAGCAGTACTTC